These 14 T cell receptor beta chains were all obtained from the same sample, sequenced in a study of beta chain features in type 1 diabetes. Expressed TCRB transcripts were sequenced because the entire RNA isolate underwent reverse transcription. The data were produced by immunoSEQ multiplex PCR, yet TCRdb's version contains in-frame clones alone and is incomplete. Of hundreds of thousands of clones in the sample, over 9.5% are singletons; the top ten hold less than 0.035%. Source material: naive CD4+ T cells from blood. All receptors come from a woman in her late teens or twenties in good health.

The chain uses TRBV6-6 and TRBJ1-1; D gene uncertain. The CDR3 contains 13 residues. CDR1 and CDR2 from the germline V gene are MNHNY and SVGAGI (reference sequence). V lost 6 bases to trimming and J lost 4 bases, with 12 bases between them. CDR3 nucleotide sequence: TGTGCCAGCAGAACTTCAGCGGGCACTGAAGCTTTCTTT. Protein sequence: CASRTSAGTEAFF.

The chain is built from TRBV10-2 and TRBJ2-2; 9 nucleotides line up with TRBD2. V gave up 2 bases and J gave up 6 bases; unmatched junction bases: 10. In germline, CDR1 is WSHSY, CDR2 SAAADI. The CDR3 loop spans 17 amino acids. CDR3 sequence reads: CASSETALAGRAGELFF. In DNA, the CDR3 is TGCGCCAGCAGTGAGACTGCTCTAGCGGGAAGGGCCGGGGAGCTGTTTTTT.

In its sample, this clone was seen a few times. The chain employs TRBV5-1 and TRBJ2-7, with 14 nucleotides matching TRBD2. The CDR3 contains 16 residues. V dropped 4 bases and J dropped 0; count of bases not matched to a gene: 3. Per the germline V gene, CDR1 is SGHRS and CDR2 is YFSETQ. The DNA of the CDR3 is TGCGCCAGCAGCCCGGGACTAGCGGGAGTCTCCTACGAGCAGTACTTC. It is translated as CASSPGLAGVSYEQYF.

The J gene is TRBJ2-6, the V gene TRBV7-8; 8 bases align to TRBD1. CDR1 is SGHVS, CDR2 FQNEAQ, per germline. Germline trimming cut 6 bases from V and 0 bases from J; bases unmatched to any gene: 7. This CDR3 has 17 amino acids. The CDR3: CASRRDRTLSGANVLTF. The DNA for the CDR3 is TGTGCCAGCAGACGGGACAGGACCCTCTCTGGGGCCAACGTCCTGACTTTC.

The CDR3 region has the DNA TGTGCCAGCAGCACTCCCGGGAATGAGCAGTTCTTC. Translated, it gives CASSTPGNEQFF. V is TRBV9 and J is TRBJ2-1; D unresolved. Germline CDR1 reads SGDLS; CDR2 reads YYNGEE. V was trimmed by 4 bases and J by 7 bases, leaving 9 bases between them. CDR3 length: 12 amino acids.

The rearrangement links TRBV6-5 to TRBJ1-2; TRBD1 aligns across 8 bases. The germline gives CDR1 MNHEY, CDR2 SVGAGI. CDR3 length equals 13 residues. V was pared by 6 bases and J by 7 bases, with 7 bases of the junction left unmatched. The CDR3 bases are TGTGCCAGCAGGAGGACAGGGATTCGTGGCTACACCTTC. Amino acid sequence: CASRRTGIRGYTF.

This clone has more than one count but fewer than ten. The CDR3 is CASSPGNYNEQFF. CDR3 sequence (DNA): TGTGCCAGCAGCCCCGGGAACTACAATGAGCAGTTCTTC. The gene calls are TRBV7-2 and TRBJ2-1; TRBD2 is a possible D gene (5 bases). Per germline, CDR1 SGHTA and CDR2 FQGNSA. The CDR3 length is 13 residues. The V and J ends lost 5 bases and 3 bases respectively, with 8 bases between them.

This clone was counted only a few times. The chain couples TRBV7-2 to TRBJ1-2, with 8 bases identical to TRBD1. Trimming at V came to 0 bases and at J to 7 bases, leaving 7 bases not matched to a gene. From germline, CDR1 is SGHTA and CDR2 FQGNSA. The CDR3 loop spans 15 amino acids. The CDR3 reads CASSLALSGGGGYTF. CDR3 coding DNA: TGTGCCAGCAGCTTAGCGCTGTCAGGGGGCGGTGGCTACACCTTC. Looking up the rest from reference TRBV7-2 and TRBJ1-2 gives the full variable domain: GAGVSQSPSNKVTEKGKDVELRCDPISGHTALYWYRQSLGQGLEFLIYFQGNSAPDKSGLPSDRFSAERTGGSVSTLTIQRTQQEDSAVYLCASSLALSGGGGYTFGSGTRLTVV.

DNA for the CDR3: TGTGCCAGCAGCTTGCAGACAGGGGGACTTGAAAAACTGTTTTTT. As protein: CASSLQTGGLEKLFF. The chain has TRBV5-4 and TRBJ1-4; 9 nucleotides match TRBD1. Germline V gene sequence: CDR1 SGHNT, CDR2 YYREEE (reference sequence). V trimming: 1 base; J trimming: 7 bases; junction bases outside the gene matches: 5. CDR3 length: 15 amino acids.

The chain is built from TRBV5-1 and TRBJ1-1; D remains unclear. The CDR3 is 14 residues long. The V end lost 7 bases, the J end lost 5 bases, and 18 bases lay between the germline ends. From germline, CDR1 is SGHRS and CDR2 YFSETQ. The CDR3 loop reads CASFKEADGTEAFF. In DNA form, the CDR3 reads TGCGCCAGCTTCAAGGAGGCGGACGGGACTGAAGCTTTCTTT.

This clone was recorded a few times. The genes are TRBV5-1 and TRBJ1-5, with a weak D call TRBD1 (6 bases). CDR1 is SGHRS and CDR2 is YFSETQ in the germline V gene. Trimming took off 4 bases at V and 7 bases at J, with 21 bases between the two ends. This CDR3 is 16 amino acids long. The CDR3 DNA reads as TGCGCCAGCAGCCCCGATGGTACAGGGATGGGGCAGCCCCAGCATTTT. Residues: CASSPDGTGMGQPQHF.

A few counts support this clone. CDR3 loop: CASSPRDIYEQYF. CDR3 coding DNA: TGTGCCAGCAGCCCCCGGGACATCTACGAGCAGTACTTC. The gene calls are TRBV7-9 and TRBJ2-5, with D possibly matching TRBD1 (6 bases). The J call is in doubt because the DNA end fits TRBJ2-7 better. The CDR3 sequence is 13 residues long. Germline-derived CDR1 and CDR2 are SEHNR and FQNEAQ (reference sequence).

On this clone itself: The sample holds other DNA sequences that translate to the same CDR3. For the CDR3, the DNA is TGTGCCTGGACCACAGGGAACTATGGCTACACCTTC. Its translation: CAWTTGNYGYTF. This rearrangement joins TRBV30 to TRBJ1-2; perhaps TRBD1 as D (6 bases). The CDR3 contains 12 residues. Trimming shortened V by 4 bases and J by 2 bases, and 8 bases separated the two germline ends. Germline values: CDR1 GTSNPN, CDR2 SVGIG (reference sequence). Looking up the rest from reference TRBV30 and TRBJ1-2 gives the full variable domain: SQTIHQWPATLVQPVGSPLSLECTVEGTSNPNLYWYRQAAGRGLQLLFYSVGIGQISSEVPQNLSASRPQDRQFILSSKKLLLSDSGFYLCAWTTGNYGYTFGSGTRLTVV.

This chain joins TRBV5-1 and TRBJ2-1, with TRBD2 matching over 14 bases. The CDR3 loop spans 16 amino acids. J lost 6 bases, V lost 4 bases, and 6 bases had no gene match. The germline V gene has CDR1 SGHRS and CDR2 YFSETQ. DNA of the CDR3: TGCGCCAGCAGCCGAGGACTAGCGGGAGGTTCCAATGAGCAGTTCTTC. It yields the protein CASSRGLAGGSNEQFF. Combining the CDR3 with reference TRBV5-1 and TRBJ2-1 gives the whole variable domain KAGVTQTPRYLIKTRGQQVTLSCSPISGHRSVSWYQQTPGQGLQFLFEYFSETQRNKGNFPGRFSGRQFSNSRSEMNVSTLELGDSALYLCASSRGLAGGSNEQFFGPGTRLTVL.